This T cell receptor beta chain emerged from a study of T cell responses to AZD1222 COVID-19 vaccine. CDR1 SGHTA and CDR2 FQGNSA come from the germline V gene. This CDR3 comprises 14 residues. V dropped 5 bases and J dropped 8 bases, with 18 bases sitting between them. Sequencing used immunoSEQ multiplex PCR; TCRdb keeps in-frame clones, though not all of them. This table holds more than 110,000 clones, about 88% found once. V gene TRBV7-2 combines with J gene TRBJ1-2; D is undetermined. The clonotype originates from an adult who received the AZD1222 COVID-19 vaccine. The sample was peripheral blood, taken 28 days after the second AZD1222 dose. The CDR3 sequence: CASSHLGPAGGYTF. DNA of the CDR3: TGTGCCAGCAGCCATCTCGGGCCCGCAGGCGGCTACACCTTC.